This T cell receptor (beta chain) was found in a study of T cell responses to AZD1222 COVID-19 vaccine. Sequencing used immunoSEQ multiplex PCR; TCRdb keeps in-frame clones, though not all of them. The repertoire includes some 120,000 clones, roughly nine tenths of them detected once, and around 9.5% sits in the top ten. The starting material was peripheral blood, obtained 28 days after the second AZD1222 dose. This clonotype originated in an adult who received the AZD1222 COVID-19 vaccine.

CDR3: CASSDSNTEAFF. The CDR3 bases are TGCGCCAGCAGTGATTCGAACACTGAAGCTTTCTTT. The V and J genes are TRBV10-1 and TRBJ1-1; no clear D. The germline V and J ends were trimmed by 3 bases and 1 base, with 3 bases remaining between them. The length of the CDR3 is 12 residues. Germline assignment: CDR1 WNHNN and CDR2 SYGVQD (reference sequence).